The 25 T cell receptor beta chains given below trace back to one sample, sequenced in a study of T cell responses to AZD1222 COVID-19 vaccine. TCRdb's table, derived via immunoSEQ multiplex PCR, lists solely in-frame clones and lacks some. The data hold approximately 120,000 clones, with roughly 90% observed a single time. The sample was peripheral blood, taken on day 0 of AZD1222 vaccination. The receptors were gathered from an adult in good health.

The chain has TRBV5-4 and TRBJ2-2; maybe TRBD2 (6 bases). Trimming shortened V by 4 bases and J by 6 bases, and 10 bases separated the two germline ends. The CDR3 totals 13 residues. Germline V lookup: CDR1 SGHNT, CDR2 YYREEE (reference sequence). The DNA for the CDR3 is TGTGCCAGCAGCACTAGCTCCGCCGGGGAGCTGTTTTTT. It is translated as CASSTSSAGELFF.

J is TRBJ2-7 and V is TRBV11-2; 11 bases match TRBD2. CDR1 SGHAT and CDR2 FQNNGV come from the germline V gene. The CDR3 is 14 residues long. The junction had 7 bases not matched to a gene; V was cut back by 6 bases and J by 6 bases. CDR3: CASRLTSGSGEQYF. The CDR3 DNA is TGTGCCAGCAGATTAACTAGCGGGAGCGGCGAGCAGTACTTC.

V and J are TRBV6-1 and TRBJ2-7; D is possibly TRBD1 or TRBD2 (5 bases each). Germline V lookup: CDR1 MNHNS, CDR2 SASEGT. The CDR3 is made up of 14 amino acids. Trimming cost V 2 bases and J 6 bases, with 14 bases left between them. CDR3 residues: CASSERGARFEQYF. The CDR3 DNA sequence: TGTGCCAGCAGTGAAAGGGGAGCCCGGTTCGAGCAGTACTTC.

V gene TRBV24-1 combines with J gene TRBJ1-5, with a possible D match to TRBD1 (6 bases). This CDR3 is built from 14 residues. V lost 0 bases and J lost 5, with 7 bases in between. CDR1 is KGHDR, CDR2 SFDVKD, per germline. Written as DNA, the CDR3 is TGTGCCACCAGTGATTTGGGACAGTATCAGCCCCAGCATTTT. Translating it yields CATSDLGQYQPQHF.

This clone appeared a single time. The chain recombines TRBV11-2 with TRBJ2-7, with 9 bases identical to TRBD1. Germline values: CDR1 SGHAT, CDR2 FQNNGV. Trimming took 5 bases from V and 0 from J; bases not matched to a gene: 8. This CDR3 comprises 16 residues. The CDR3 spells CASSQNPGQGSYEQYF. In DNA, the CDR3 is TGTGCCAGCAGCCAAAACCCGGGACAGGGCTCCTACGAGCAGTACTTC.

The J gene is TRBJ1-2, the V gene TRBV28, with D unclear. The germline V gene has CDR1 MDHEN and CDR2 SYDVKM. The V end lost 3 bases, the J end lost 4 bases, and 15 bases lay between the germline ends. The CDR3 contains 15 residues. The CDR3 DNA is TGTGCCAGCAGTTTCAGGAGGGCAAGTGGCTATGGCTACACCTTC. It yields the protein CASSFRRASGYGYTF.

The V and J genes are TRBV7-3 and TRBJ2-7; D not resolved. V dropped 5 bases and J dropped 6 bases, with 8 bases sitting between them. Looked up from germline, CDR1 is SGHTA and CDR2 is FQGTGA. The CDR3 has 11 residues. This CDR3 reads CASSDGSEQYF. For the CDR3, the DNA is TGTGCCAGCAGCGATGGTAGCGAGCAGTACTTC.

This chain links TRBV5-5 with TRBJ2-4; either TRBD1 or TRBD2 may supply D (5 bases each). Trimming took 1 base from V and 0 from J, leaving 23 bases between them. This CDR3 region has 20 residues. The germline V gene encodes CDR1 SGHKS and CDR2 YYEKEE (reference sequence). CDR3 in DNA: TGTGCCAGCAGCTTGAAGGGCGGCAGGGAGACAGCGATAGCCAAAAACATTCAGTACTTC. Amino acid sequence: CASSLKGGRETAIAKNIQYF.

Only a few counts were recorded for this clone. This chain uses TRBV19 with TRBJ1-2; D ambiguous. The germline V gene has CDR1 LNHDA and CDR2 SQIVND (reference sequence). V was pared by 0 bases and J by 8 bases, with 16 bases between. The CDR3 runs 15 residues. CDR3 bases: TGTGCCAGTAGTATAGAAGGTCGCGTCCTCGGGGGCTACACCTTC. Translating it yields CASSIEGRVLGGYTF.

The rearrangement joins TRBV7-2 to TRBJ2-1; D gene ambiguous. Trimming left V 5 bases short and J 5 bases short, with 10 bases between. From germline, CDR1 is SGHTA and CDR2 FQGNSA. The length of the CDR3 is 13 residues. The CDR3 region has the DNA TGTGCCAGCAGCAACGGACCAAACAATGAGCAGTTCTTC. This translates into CASSNGPNNEQFF.

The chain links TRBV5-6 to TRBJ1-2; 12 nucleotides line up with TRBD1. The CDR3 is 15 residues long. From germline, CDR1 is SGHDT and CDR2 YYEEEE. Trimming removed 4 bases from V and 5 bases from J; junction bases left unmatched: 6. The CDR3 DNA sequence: TGTGCCAGCAGCCGCCCGGGACAGGGGGCTTATGGCTACACCTTC. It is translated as CASSRPGQGAYGYTF.

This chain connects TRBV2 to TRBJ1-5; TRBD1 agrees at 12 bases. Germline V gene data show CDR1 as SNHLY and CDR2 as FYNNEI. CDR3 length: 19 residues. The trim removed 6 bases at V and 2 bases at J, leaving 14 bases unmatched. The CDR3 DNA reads TGTGCCAGCAGCGGGGGACAGGGGGCTATCCTTTGGGGCAATCAGCCCCAGCATTTT. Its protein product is CASSGGQGAILWGNQPQHF. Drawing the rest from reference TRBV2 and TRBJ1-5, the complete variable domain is EPEVTQTPSHQVTQMGQEVILRCVPISNHLYFYWYRQILGQKVEFLVSFYNNEISEKSEIFDDQFSVERPDGSNFTLKIRSTKLEDSAMYFCASSGGQGAILWGNQPQHFGDGTRLSIL.

CDR3 coding DNA: TGTGCCATCAGTGAATGGCAGGGTCAGTACGAGCAGTACTTC. It codes for CAISEWQGQYEQYF. The chain couples TRBV10-3 to TRBJ2-7, with TRBD1 as a possible D gene (5 bases). Trimming took off 3 bases at V and 4 bases at J, with 13 bases between the two ends. The CDR3 is 14 residues long. The germline V gene encodes CDR1 ENHRY and CDR2 SYGVKD.

The DNA of the CDR3 is TGTGCCAGCAGTGAATATAAAGCGAGTATAAGGGAAAAACTGTTTTTT. Its translation: CASSEYKASIREKLFF. V gene TRBV25-1 combines with J gene TRBJ1-4, with no clear D. Germline CDR1 reads MGHDK; CDR2 reads SYGVNS. This CDR3 contains 16 residues. The V gene lost 0 bases and the J gene lost 8 bases, with 16 bases spanning the gap.

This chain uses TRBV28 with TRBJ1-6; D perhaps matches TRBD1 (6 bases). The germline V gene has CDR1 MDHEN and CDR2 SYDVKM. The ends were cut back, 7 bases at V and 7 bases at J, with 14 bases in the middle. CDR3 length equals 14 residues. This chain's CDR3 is CASNPGVVNSPLHF. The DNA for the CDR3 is TGTGCCAGCAACCCAGGGGTGGTGAATTCACCCCTCCACTTT.

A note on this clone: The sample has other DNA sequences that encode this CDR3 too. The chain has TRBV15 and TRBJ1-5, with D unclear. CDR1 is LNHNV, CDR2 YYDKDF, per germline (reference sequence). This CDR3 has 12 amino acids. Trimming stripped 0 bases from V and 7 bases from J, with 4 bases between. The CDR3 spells CATSRDNQPQHF. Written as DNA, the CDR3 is TGTGCCACCAGCAGAGATAACCAGCCCCAGCATTTT. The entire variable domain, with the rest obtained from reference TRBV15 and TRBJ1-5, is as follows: DAMVIQNPRYQVTQFGKPVTLSCSQTLNHNVMYWYQQKSSQAPKLLFHYYDKDFNNEADTPDNFQSRRPNTSFCFLDIRSPGLGDTAMYLCATSRDNQPQHFGDGTRLSIL.

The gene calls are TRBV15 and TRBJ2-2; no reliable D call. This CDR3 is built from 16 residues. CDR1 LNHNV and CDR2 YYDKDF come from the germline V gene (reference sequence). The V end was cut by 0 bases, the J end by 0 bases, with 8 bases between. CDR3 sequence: CATSRDQATNTGELFF. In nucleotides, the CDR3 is TGTGCCACCAGCAGAGATCAAGCGACGAACACCGGGGAGCTGTTTTTT.

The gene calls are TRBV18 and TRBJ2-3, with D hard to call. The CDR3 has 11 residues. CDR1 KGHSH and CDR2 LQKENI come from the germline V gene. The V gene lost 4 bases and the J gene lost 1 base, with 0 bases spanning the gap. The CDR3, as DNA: TGTGCCAGCTCACGCACAGATACGCAGTATTTT. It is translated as CASSRTDTQYF.

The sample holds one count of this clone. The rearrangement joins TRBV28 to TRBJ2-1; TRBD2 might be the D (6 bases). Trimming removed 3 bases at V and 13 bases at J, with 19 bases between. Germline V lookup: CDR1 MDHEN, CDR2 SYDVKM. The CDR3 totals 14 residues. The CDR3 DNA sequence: TGTGCCAGCAGTTTCAGCGCGACTAGACTAGTTCAGTTCTTC. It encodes CASSFSATRLVQFF. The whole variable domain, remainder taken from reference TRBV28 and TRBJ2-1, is DVKVTQSSRYLVKRTGEKVFLECVQDMDHENMFWYRQDPGLGLRLIYFSYDVKMKEKGDIPEGYSVSREKKERFSLILESASTNQTSMYLCASSFSATRLVQFFGPGTRLTVL.

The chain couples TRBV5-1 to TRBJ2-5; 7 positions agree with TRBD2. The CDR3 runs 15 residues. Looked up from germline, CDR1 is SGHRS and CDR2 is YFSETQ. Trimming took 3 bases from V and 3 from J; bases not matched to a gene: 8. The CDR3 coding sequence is TGCGCCAGCAGCTGGACCGGGACTACAGAAGAGACCCAGTACTTC. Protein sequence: CASSWTGTTEETQYF.

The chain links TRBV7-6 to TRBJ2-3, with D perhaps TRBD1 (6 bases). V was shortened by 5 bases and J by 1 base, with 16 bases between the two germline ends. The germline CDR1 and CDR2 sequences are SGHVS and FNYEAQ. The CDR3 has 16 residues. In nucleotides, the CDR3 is TGTGCCAGCAGCCTGAACAGGGCTGGCGGCACAGATACGCAGTATTTT. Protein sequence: CASSLNRAGGTDTQYF. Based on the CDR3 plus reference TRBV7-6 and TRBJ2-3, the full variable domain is GAGVSQSPRYKVTKRGQDVALRCDPISGHVSLYWYRQALGQGPEFLTYFNYEAQQDKSGLPNDRFSAERPEGSISTLTIQRTEQRDSAMYRCASSLNRAGGTDTQYFGPGTRLTVL.

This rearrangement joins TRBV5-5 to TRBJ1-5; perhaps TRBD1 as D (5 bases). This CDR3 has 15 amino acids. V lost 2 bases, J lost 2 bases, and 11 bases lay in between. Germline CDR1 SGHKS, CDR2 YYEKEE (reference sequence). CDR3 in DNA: TGTGCCAGCAGCTTAGTGTCGGGGGGCAATCAGCCCCAGCATTTT. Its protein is CASSLVSGGNQPQHF.

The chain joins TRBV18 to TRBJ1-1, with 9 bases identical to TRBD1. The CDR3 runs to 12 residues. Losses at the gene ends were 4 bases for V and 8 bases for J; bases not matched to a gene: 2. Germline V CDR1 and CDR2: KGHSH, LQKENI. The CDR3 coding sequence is TGTGCCAGCTCACTCGGACAGGGGGAAGCTTTCTTT. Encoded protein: CASSLGQGEAFF.

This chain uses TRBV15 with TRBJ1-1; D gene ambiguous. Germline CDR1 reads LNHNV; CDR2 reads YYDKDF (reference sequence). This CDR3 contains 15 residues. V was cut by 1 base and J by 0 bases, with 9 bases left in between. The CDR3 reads CATSRGTVMNTEAFF. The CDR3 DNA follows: TGTGCCACCAGCAGAGGTACAGTGATGAACACTGAAGCTTTCTTT.

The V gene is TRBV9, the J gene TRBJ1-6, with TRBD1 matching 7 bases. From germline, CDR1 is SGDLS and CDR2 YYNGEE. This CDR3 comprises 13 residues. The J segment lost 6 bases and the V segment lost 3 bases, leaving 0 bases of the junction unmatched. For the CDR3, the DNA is TGTGCCAGCAGCGGGGACAGTAATTCACCCCTCCACTTT. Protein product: CASSGDSNSPLHF.